Following are 22 T cell receptor beta chains from one sample sequenced in a study of vaccination and CD4 T cells after COVID-19. Their antigens are not known. Sequence data for DNA of cultured CD4+ T cells were generated by the Oncomine TCR Beta short-read assay. TCRdb used MiXCR to reprocess the PCR reads, holding one entry per CDR3 protein. The sample has 20,000 to 25,000 distinct CDR3 sequences, about 46% seen once. Time point reported: late sampling 161 to 241 days after vaccination in a few convalescent patients. Described treatment: roughly nine-day PBMC culture with coronavirus spike peptide pools or control peptides (ViraFEST assay). The sequencing here drew on CD4+ T cells from blood, cultured in vitro, taken about 7 months after SARS-CoV-2 vaccination. The receptors here all came from a human donor who had recovered from COVID-19.

The CDR3 sequence is CASRVTSGSEFF. In nucleotides, the CDR3 is TGTGCCAGCAGGGTGACTAGCGGGAGCGAGTTCTTC. The chain employs TRBV6-1 and TRBJ2-1, with TRBD2 identical over 12 bases. Germline CDR1 is MNHNS and CDR2 is SASEGT. The junction had 5 bases not matched to a gene; V was cut back by 6 bases and J by 14 bases. The CDR3 has 12 residues.

This clonotype was picked up a small number of times. This rearrangement joins TRBV6-2 or TRBV6-3 to TRBJ1-2, with D uncertain. The CDR3 is 15 amino acids. Germline assignment: CDR1 MNHEY and CDR2 SVGEGT. V lost 6 bases, J lost 8 bases, and 22 bases lay in between. CDR3 amino acids: CASRHGGLEMGGYTF. In nucleotides, the CDR3 is TGTGCCAGCAGACACGGAGGACTGGAAATGGGGGGCTACACCTTC.

DNA of the CDR3: TGTGCCAGCAGTCGACAGGGGAAGAACACTGAAGCTTTCTTT. Translated, it gives CASSRQGKNTEAFF. V is TRBV6-1 and J is TRBJ1-1; 8 nucleotides align to TRBD1. Germline V gives CDR1 MNHNS, CDR2 SASEGT. V trimming: 5 bases; J trimming: 1 base; junction bases outside the gene matches: 3. The CDR3 is 14 amino acids.

This clonotype showed up just a few times. The gene calls are TRBV20-1 and TRBJ1-5; 7 positions match TRBD1. Looked up from germline, CDR1 is DFQATT and CDR2 is SNEGSKA (reference sequence). The CDR3 contains 15 residues. V dropped 4 bases and J dropped 9; count of bases not matched to a gene: 15. The CDR3 loop reads CSAIGRDSRIRPQHF. The CDR3 coding sequence is TGCAGTGCTATAGGCAGGGACAGCCGTATCCGGCCCCAGCATTTT.

The table lists this clonotype with a few counts. In DNA, the CDR3 is TGTGCCAGCAGTGTAGGAGGGCCCTATGGCTACACCTTC. Its protein is CASSVGGPYGYTF. The genes are TRBV6-1 and TRBJ1-2; D remains unclear. V lost 4 bases and J 4 bases, leaving 10 bases between the germline ends. CDR1 is MNHNS and CDR2 is SASEGT in the germline V gene. The CDR3 sequence is 13 residues long.

This clonotype has only a few counts. This chain connects TRBV6-1 to TRBJ1-2, with D hard to call. CDR1 is MNHNS and CDR2 is SASEGT in the germline V gene. The CDR3 is 14 residues long. Trimming removed 6 bases at V and 4 bases at J, with 15 bases between. The CDR3 protein is CASRVPWVRYGYTF. Here the CDR3 DNA reads TGTGCCAGCAGGGTACCGTGGGTCCGCTATGGCTACACCTTC.

By frequency in the sample, this clonotype is large (0.1 to 1%). The chain joins TRBV7-2 to TRBJ2-5; no clear D. V gave up 0 bases and J gave up 5 bases, with 10 bases separating them. Germline assignment: CDR1 SGHTA and CDR2 FQGNSA. This CDR3 has 14 amino acids. The CDR3 sequence: CASSLAAGGETQYF. CDR3 DNA: TGTGCCAGCAGCTTAGCGGCAGGTGGGGAGACCCAGTACTTC.

Only a few counts were recorded for this clonotype. The chain employs TRBV20-1 and TRBJ2-1; TRBD1 aligns across 9 bases. This CDR3 contains 14 residues. V was clipped by 1 base and J by 6 bases; unmatched bases: 4. Germline-derived CDR1 and CDR2 are DFQATT and SNEGSKA (reference sequence). DNA of the CDR3: TGCAGTGCTAGAGCCGGGACAGGGATCAATGAGCAGTTCTTC. As protein: CSARAGTGINEQFF.

The chain couples TRBV7-9 to TRBJ2-3; no firm D call. This CDR3 is 16 amino acids long. Trimming took off 5 bases at V and 0 bases at J, with 15 bases between the two ends. CDR1 SEHNR and CDR2 FQNEAQ come from the germline V gene (reference sequence). CDR3 amino acids: CASSLWVAASTDTQYF. Written as DNA, the CDR3 is TGTGCCAGCAGCCTCTGGGTCGCGGCTAGCACAGATACGCAGTATTTT. The full variable domain, in which reference TRBV7-9 and TRBJ2-3 provide the parts outside the CDR3, is DTGVSQNPRHKITKRGQNVTFRCDPISEHNRLYWYRQTLGQGPEFLTYFQNEAQLEKSRLLSDRFSAERPKGSFSTLEIQRTEQGDSAMYLCASSLWVAASTDTQYFGPGTRLTVL.

This clonotype was counted a few times. CDR3 in amino acids: CSAGGQGAGEQYF. The CDR3 bases are TGCAGTGCTGGGGGGCAGGGGGCTGGCGAGCAGTACTTC. This rearrangement joins TRBV20-1 to TRBJ2-7, with TRBD1 identical over 8 bases. Germline loops: CDR1 DFQATT, CDR2 SNEGSKA (reference sequence). J lost 6 bases, V lost 5 bases, and 9 bases had no gene match. The CDR3 has 13 amino acids.

The gene calls are TRBV6-5 and TRBJ1-2; D call uncertain. The CDR3 loop spans 14 amino acids. V was pared by 4 bases and J by 8 bases, with 17 bases between. Germline V gene sequence: CDR1 MNHEY, CDR2 SVGAGI. CDR3 DNA sequence: TGTGCCAGCAGTTTAACCCCTTCGGGTGGCGGCTACACCTTC. Protein sequence: CASSLTPSGGGYTF.

The chain carries TRBV7-9 and TRBJ2-3, with D unclear. CDR1 is SEHNR, CDR2 FQNEAQ, per germline (reference sequence). V was pared by 4 bases and J by 4 bases, with 6 bases between. The CDR3 is made up of 12 amino acids. The CDR3 nucleotides read TGTGCCAGCAGCTCTGGGGCAGATACGCAGTATTTT. Protein sequence: CASSSGADTQYF.

In its sample, this clonotype was seen a few times. This rearrangement joins TRBV6-1 to TRBJ2-7; 7 bases agree with TRBD2. V trimming: 6 bases; J trimming: 3 bases; junction bases outside the gene matches: 8. The CDR3 length is 14 residues. Per germline, CDR1 MNHNS and CDR2 SASEGT. The CDR3 DNA is TGTGCCAGCAGAGTAGTGCGGGAGCACTACGAGCAGTACTTC. As protein: CASRVVREHYEQYF.

The chain employs TRBV27 and TRBJ1-5, with D hard to call. Germline loops: CDR1 MNHEY, CDR2 SMNVEV (reference sequence). Trimming took 1 base from V and 2 from J, leaving 9 bases between them. This CDR3 is 15 amino acids long. This CDR3 reads CASSLWGIGNQPQHF. In DNA form, the CDR3 reads TGTGCCAGCAGTTTATGGGGTATAGGCAATCAGCCCCAGCATTTT.

This rearrangement joins TRBV20-1 to TRBJ1-2; D remains ambiguous. This CDR3 contains 11 residues. The germline V gene has CDR1 DFQATT and CDR2 SNEGSKA (reference sequence). With 6 bases removed from V and 8 bases from J, the gap between germline ends came to 13 bases. The CDR3 protein is CSAVRVYGYTF. The DNA for the CDR3 is TGCAGTGCCGTGAGGGTATACGGCTACACCTTC.

The chain recombines TRBV4-2 with TRBJ1-5; no reliable D call. V lost 0 bases and J 3 bases, leaving 12 bases between the germline ends. The CDR3 is 16 residues long. CDR1 is LGHNA and CDR2 is YNFKEQ in the germline V gene. The CDR3 sequence: CASSQDLGVPNQPQHF. The CDR3 DNA sequence: TGTGCCAGCAGCCAAGATCTGGGAGTCCCCAATCAGCCCCAGCATTTT.

This chain uses TRBV2 with TRBJ2-7; D remains unclear. V shed 3 bases and J shed 6 bases, with 12 bases lying between them. Germline V gene lookup returns CDR1 SNHLY and CDR2 FYNNEI. The CDR3 has 13 amino acids. CDR3 bases: TGTGCCAGCAGTGACCACAATCGGGCCGAGCAGTACTTC. The encoded protein is CASSDHNRAEQYF.

In its sample, this clonotype was seen a few times. The CDR3 spells CASSPSTNNQPQHF. CDR3 nucleotides: TGTGCCAGCAGCCCTTCAACCAACAATCAGCCCCAGCATTTT. This chain joins TRBV7-2 and TRBJ1-5; D gene ambiguous. Trimming shortened V by 5 bases and J by 3 bases, and 11 bases separated the two germline ends. The germline V gene has CDR1 SGHTA and CDR2 FQGNSA. This CDR3 is 14 amino acids long.

In this sample, this clonotype turned up a few times. The rearrangement links TRBV20-1 to TRBJ1-1; 10 nucleotides align to TRBD1. Germline V gene sequence: CDR1 DFQATT, CDR2 SNEGSKA (reference sequence). The CDR3 totals 14 residues. With 2 bases clipped from V and 5 bases from J, the junction kept 5 bases outside the gene matches. CDR3 loop: CSARPGQGLTEAFF. For the CDR3, the DNA is TGCAGTGCTAGACCGGGACAGGGGTTAACTGAAGCTTTCTTT.

The rearrangement joins TRBV21-1 to TRBJ2-7; the D call of TRBD1 is as the table states it, not checked on the DNA. TRBV21-1 is annotated as a pseudogene. The CDR3 is 15 amino acids. The CDR3 loop reads CASSKPWDRNYEQYF. The CDR3 DNA is TGTGCCAGCAGCAAACCCTGGGATCGTAACTACGAGCAGTACTTC.

V is TRBV24-1 and J is TRBJ2-1; TRBD1 matches 7 bases. The CDR3 is 16 amino acids. From germline, CDR1 is KGHDR and CDR2 SFDVKD. V was clipped by 4 bases and J by 3 bases; unmatched bases: 8. CDR3 protein: CATSDPQTGYYNEQFF. CDR3 bases: TGTGCCACCAGTGACCCCCAGACAGGGTACTACAATGAGCAGTTCTTC.

This clonotype has more than one count but fewer than ten. This rearrangement joins TRBV20-1 to TRBJ2-2; 8 bases fit TRBD2. After removal of 2 bases from V and 6 bases from J, the junction contained 5 bases not matched to a gene. Germline CDR1 DFQATT, CDR2 SNEGSKA (reference sequence). The CDR3 spans 14 residues. CDR3 DNA sequence: TGCAGTGCTAGATCGGGAGGGCCATCCGGGGAGCTGTTTTTT. It encodes CSARSGGPSGELFF.